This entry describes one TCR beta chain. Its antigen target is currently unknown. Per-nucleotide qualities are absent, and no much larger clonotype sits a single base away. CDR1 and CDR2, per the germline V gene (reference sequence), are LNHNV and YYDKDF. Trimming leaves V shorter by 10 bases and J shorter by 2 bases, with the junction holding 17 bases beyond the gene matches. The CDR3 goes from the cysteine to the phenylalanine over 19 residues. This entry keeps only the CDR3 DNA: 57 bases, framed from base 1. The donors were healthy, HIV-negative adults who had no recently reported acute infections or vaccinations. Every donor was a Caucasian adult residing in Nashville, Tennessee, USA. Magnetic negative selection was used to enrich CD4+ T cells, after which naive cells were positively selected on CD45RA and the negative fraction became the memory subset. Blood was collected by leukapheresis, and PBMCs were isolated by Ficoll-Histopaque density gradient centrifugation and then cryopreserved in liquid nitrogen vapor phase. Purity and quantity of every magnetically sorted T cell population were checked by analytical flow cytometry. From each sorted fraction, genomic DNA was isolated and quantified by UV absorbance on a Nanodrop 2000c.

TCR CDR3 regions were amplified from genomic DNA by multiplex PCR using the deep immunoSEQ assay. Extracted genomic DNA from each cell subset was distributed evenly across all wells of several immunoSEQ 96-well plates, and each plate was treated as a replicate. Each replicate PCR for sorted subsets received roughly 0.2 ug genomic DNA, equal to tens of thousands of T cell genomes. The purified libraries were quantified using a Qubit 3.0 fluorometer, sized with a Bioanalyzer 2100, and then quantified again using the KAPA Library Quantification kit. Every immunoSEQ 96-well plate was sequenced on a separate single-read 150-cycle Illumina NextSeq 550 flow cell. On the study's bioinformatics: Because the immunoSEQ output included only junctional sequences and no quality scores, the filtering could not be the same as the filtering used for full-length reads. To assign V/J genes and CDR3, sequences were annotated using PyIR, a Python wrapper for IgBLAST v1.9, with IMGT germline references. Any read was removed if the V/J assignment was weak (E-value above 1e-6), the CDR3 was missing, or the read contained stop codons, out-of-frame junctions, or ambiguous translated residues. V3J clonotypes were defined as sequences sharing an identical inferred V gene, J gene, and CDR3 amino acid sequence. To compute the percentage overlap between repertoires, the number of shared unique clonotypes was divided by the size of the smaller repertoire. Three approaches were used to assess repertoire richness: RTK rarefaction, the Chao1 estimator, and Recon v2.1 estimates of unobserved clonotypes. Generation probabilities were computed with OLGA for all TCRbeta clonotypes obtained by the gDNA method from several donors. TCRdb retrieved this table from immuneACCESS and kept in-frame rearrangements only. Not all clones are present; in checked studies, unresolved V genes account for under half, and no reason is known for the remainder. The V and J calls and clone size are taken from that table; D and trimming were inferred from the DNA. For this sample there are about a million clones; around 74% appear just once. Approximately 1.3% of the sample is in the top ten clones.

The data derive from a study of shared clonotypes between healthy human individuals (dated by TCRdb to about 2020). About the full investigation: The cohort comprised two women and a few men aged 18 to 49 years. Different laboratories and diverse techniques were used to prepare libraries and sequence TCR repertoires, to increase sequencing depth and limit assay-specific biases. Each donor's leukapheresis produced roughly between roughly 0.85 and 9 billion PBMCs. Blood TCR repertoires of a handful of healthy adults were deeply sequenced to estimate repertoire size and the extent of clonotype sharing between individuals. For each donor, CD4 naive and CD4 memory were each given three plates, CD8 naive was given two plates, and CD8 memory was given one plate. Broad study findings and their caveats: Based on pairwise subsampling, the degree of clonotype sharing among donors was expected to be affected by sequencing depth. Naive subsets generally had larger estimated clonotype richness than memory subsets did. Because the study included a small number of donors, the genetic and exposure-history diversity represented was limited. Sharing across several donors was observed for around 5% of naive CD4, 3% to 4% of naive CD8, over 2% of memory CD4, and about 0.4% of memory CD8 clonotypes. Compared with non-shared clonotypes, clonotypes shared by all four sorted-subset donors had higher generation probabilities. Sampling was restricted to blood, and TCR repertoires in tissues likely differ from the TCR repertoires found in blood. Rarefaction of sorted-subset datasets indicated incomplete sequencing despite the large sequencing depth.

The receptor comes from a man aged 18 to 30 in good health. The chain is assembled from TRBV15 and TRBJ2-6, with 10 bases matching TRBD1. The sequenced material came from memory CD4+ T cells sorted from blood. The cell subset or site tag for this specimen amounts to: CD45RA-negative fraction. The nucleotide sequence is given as TGTGCCATTCGTGGGTTTATGGGGACAGGGGAGGCTGGGGCCAACGTCCTGACTTTC. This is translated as CAIRGFMGTGEAGANVLTF.